Listed here are 14 T cell receptor beta chains from one sample, sequenced in a study of vaccination effects on CD4 cells after COVID-19 (dated by TCRdb to between 2021 and 2024). The library relied on the immunoSEQ multiplex PCR assay. As stored in TCRdb, this immuneACCESS dataset retains in-frame rearrangements with V and J assigned. A fraction of the clones does not appear; measured against another copy, unresolved V genes explain less than half of the discrepancy, and the remainder lacks a known reason. This sample lists 45,000 to 60,000 clones; roughly three quarters were detected once. Jointly, the top ten make up around 6.7% of the sample. After less than eleven days of culture, CD4+ T cells were isolated with the EasySep CD4+ T cell isolation kit. Each participant received two doses of an mRNA SARS-CoV-2 vaccine, either BNT162b2 or mRNA-1273. Their cognate antigens are unknown. The sample here was CD4+ T cells from PBMCs cultured without peptide, taken after COVID-19 vaccination. All receptors derive from a human donor who received a COVID-19 vaccine.

The V and J genes are TRBV7-2 and TRBJ2-3; D call uncertain. Germline CDR1 SGHTA, CDR2 FQGNSA. The CDR3 contains 12 residues. Trimming removed 4 bases at V and 5 bases at J, with 7 bases between. The CDR3 coding sequence is TGTGCCAGCAGCTCCTTCCAAGATACGCAGTATTTT. Protein: CASSSFQDTQYF.

This clone has only a few counts. This sequence joins TRBV6-5 and TRBJ1-5, with D hard to call. This CDR3 contains 15 residues. Trimming stripped 0 bases from V and 2 bases from J, with 8 bases between. Germline assignment: CDR1 MNHEY and CDR2 SVGAGI. The CDR3 DNA reads TGTGCCAGCAGTTACTCGAATCCTGGCAATCAGCCCCAGCATTTT. Its translation: CASSYSNPGNQPQHF.

The chain employs TRBV27 and TRBJ2-3; 9 bases are shared with TRBD1. Looked up from germline, CDR1 is MNHEY and CDR2 is SMNVEV (reference sequence). Trimming cost V 8 bases and J 5 bases; bases outside gene matches: 8. The CDR3 length is 14 residues. In DNA form, the CDR3 reads TGTGCCAGCCACACAGGGGGCGGGATAGATACGCAGTATTTT. It yields the protein CASHTGGGIDTQYF.

There are a few counts of this clone. The V and J genes are TRBV30 and TRBJ1-2; D may be TRBD1 (6 bases). This CDR3 region has 12 residues. Trimming removed 1 base at V and 6 bases at J, with 9 bases between. Germline assignment: CDR1 GTSNPN and CDR2 SVGIG (reference sequence). In DNA, the CDR3 is TGTGCCTGGAGTGGGGGGGGCGATGGCTACACCTTC. Protein: CAWSGGGDGYTF.

The chain couples TRBV9 to TRBJ1-5; 7 bases agree with TRBD1. The V segment lost 0 bases and the J segment 2 bases; nucleotides outside the gene matches: 20. CDR1 and CDR2 from the germline V gene are SGDLS and YYNGEE. The CDR3 is made up of 21 amino acids. In DNA, the CDR3 is TGTGCCAGCAGCGTAGATATCAGTTGGGACAGCAACCCCCTTGGCAATCAGCCCCAGCATTTT. This codes for CASSVDISWDSNPLGNQPQHF.

This clone has a handful of counts. The rearrangement joins TRBV3-1 (or the pseudogene TRBV3-2) to TRBJ1-1, with D unclear. Trimming stripped 8 bases from V and 0 bases from J, with 7 bases between. Germline V gene data show CDR1 as LGHDT and CDR2 as YNNKEL (reference sequence). The CDR3 loop spans 12 amino acids. The CDR3: CASQHLNTEAFF. The CDR3, as DNA: TGTGCCAGCCAACATCTGAACACTGAAGCTTTCTTT.

V gene TRBV3-1 (or the pseudogene TRBV3-2) combines with J gene TRBJ2-1, with 13 bases matching TRBD2. Losses at the gene ends were 6 bases for V and 14 bases for J; bases not matched to a gene: 4. The germline V gene has CDR1 LGHDT and CDR2 YNNKEL (reference sequence). The CDR3 runs to 12 residues. The CDR3 DNA follows: TGTGCCAGCAGACTAGCGGGAGGGATGGAGTTCTTC. It codes for CASRLAGGMEFF.

The chain is built from TRBV5-4 and TRBJ1-2; no definite D call. The CDR3 consists of 13 residues. Per germline, CDR1 SGHNT and CDR2 YYREEE (reference sequence). V was cut by 5 bases and J by 8 bases, with 16 bases left in between. The CDR3 loop reads CASSSQGDGGYTF. DNA of the CDR3: TGTGCCAGCAGTTCGCAAGGAGACGGCGGCTACACCTTC.

The V call is TRBV5-5, the J call TRBJ2-5; D is uncertain. This CDR3 has 13 residues. Looked up from germline, CDR1 is SGHKS and CDR2 is YYEKEE (reference sequence). V was shortened by 2 bases and J by 3 bases, with 8 bases between the two germline ends. DNA for the CDR3: TGTGCCAGCAGCTTAAGAGGCGAAGAGACCCAGTACTTC. As protein: CASSLRGEETQYF.

The V and J genes are TRBV5-4 and TRBJ2-3; 12 bases align to TRBD2. CDR1 and CDR2 (germline): SGHNT, YYREEE (reference sequence). CDR3 length equals 17 residues. V shed 2 bases, J shed 5 bases, and the junction held 9 bases outside the gene matches. CDR3 sequence: CASSFKTSGSVRDTQYF. DNA for the CDR3: TGTGCCAGCAGCTTTAAGACTAGCGGGAGTGTTAGAGATACGCAGTATTTT.

This clone is a singleton in its sample. V gene TRBV18 combines with J gene TRBJ2-1; 9 nucleotides agree with TRBD2. The CDR3 totals 20 residues. CDR1 KGHSH and CDR2 LQKENI come from the germline V gene. V shed 0 bases and J 4 bases; nucleotides not matched to a gene: 16. Here the CDR3 reads CASSPPTNFKREVLYNEQFF. The CDR3 bases are TGTGCCAGCTCACCACCCACCAACTTCAAGCGGGAGGTTCTGTACAATGAGCAGTTCTTC. Together with reference TRBV18 and TRBJ2-1, the CDR3 gives the full variable domain: NAGVMQNPRHLVRRRGQEARLRCSPMKGHSHVYWYRQLPEEGLKFMVYLQKENIIDESGMPKERFSAEFPKEGPSILRIQQVVRGDSAAYFCASSPPTNFKREVLYNEQFFGPGTRLTVL.

The rearrangement joins TRBV2 to TRBJ1-3; D is perhaps TRBD1 (6 bases). The V end was cut by 7 bases, the J end by 0 bases, with 13 bases between. CDR3 length: 15 amino acids. Germline V gene data show CDR1 as SNHLY and CDR2 as FYNNEI. CDR3 DNA sequence: TGTGCCAGCATATCCGGACAGAGCTCTGGAAACACCATATATTTT. Protein product: CASISGQSSGNTIYF.

The rearrangement links TRBV4-2 to TRBJ2-7; D is perhaps TRBD1 (5 bases). This CDR3 comprises 16 residues. The V and J ends lost 1 base and 2 bases respectively, with 15 bases between them. Germline values: CDR1 LGHNA, CDR2 YNFKEQ. DNA for the CDR3: TGTGCCAGCAGCCAAGTACGAAGACAGCAAACCTACGAGCAGTACTTC. Translation gives CASSQVRRQQTYEQYF.

The chain has TRBV25-1 and TRBJ2-2, with 8 bases aligning to TRBD1. With 8 bases clipped from V and 0 bases from J, the junction kept 5 bases outside the gene matches. CDR1 and CDR2 from the germline V gene are MGHDK and SYGVNS. There are 15 residues in the CDR3. CDR3 nucleotide sequence: TGTGCCAGCCTCCCGGGACAGGCGAACACCGGGGAGCTGTTTTTT. Translation gives CASLPGQANTGELFF. The full variable domain, completed using reference TRBV25-1 and TRBJ2-2, is EADIYQTPRYLVIGTGKKITLECSQTMGHDKMYWYQQDPGMELHLIHYSYGVNSTEKGDLSSESTVSRIRTEHFPLTLESARPSHTSQYLCASLPGQANTGELFFGEGSRLTVL.